This is a list of T cell receptor beta chains from one sample in a study of identical twins. TCRdb analysed the 5' RACE reads with MiXCR anew, one entry per CDR3 protein. The data hold a few hundred thousand distinct CDR3 sequences, with under 8.5% observed a single time. These data also featured in a second study, about T cells expressing NK-cell markers.

Sequencing used CD8+ T cells sorted from blood. The origin of the receptors is a woman between 18 and 29 years old in good health. The conserved cysteine and the conserved F or W are not part of the CDR3 here. The size field is filled for only some rows; it gives once, few, many or a size class.

v_gene	j_gene	abundance	CDR3aa
TRBV2	TRBJ1-1	many	ASSEGSVGTEAF
TRBV13	TRBJ2-3	few	ASSSASLGPDTQY
TRBV3-1	TRBJ2-1	many	ASSRSLDEQF
TRBV5-1	TRBJ2-5	NA	ASATGAGQTQY
TRBV13	TRBJ2-1	NA	ASSLSWGTQGNEQF
TRBV5-5	TRBJ1-1	many	ASSFVENTEAF
TRBV7-6	TRBJ1-2	NA	ASSPRGPSYGYT
TRBV11-2	TRBJ2-3	NA	ASSPGLAATENPGDTQY
TRBV19	TRBJ2-7	NA	ASTPVGGARGEQY
TRBV5-5	TRBJ2-7	many	ASSAGGTGDLYEQY
TRBV7-2	TRBJ2-5	few	ASRDTSGEETQY
TRBV6-1	TRBJ2-6	NA	ASSEGWDRSSGANVLT
TRBV7-9	TRBJ1-2	few	ASRFPGTGSGYT
TRBV3-1	TRBJ2-1	NA	ASSQIISSYNEQF
TRBV4-1	TRBJ2-2	NA	ASSQTQVDTGELF
TRBV20-1	TRBJ2-1	NA	SARDFGAGDINEQF
TRBV6-5	TRBJ2-2	many	ASSYTVNTGELF
TRBV7-9	TRBJ2-5	few	ASSYDREQETQY
TRBV6-2/TRBV6-3	TRBJ2-3	NA	ASRPPRHHTQY
TRBV12-5	TRBJ1-6	many	ASGLDKMVLH
TRBV5-1	TRBJ2-3	few	ASSLEGATDTQY
TRBV7-8	TRBJ2-2	many	ASSRGGLAGSGELF
TRBV5-6	TRBJ1-2	few	ASRVFGNYGYT
TRBV12-3/TRBV12-4	TRBJ1-2	NA	ASSLVTPYGYT
TRBV11-1	TRBJ2-1	NA	ASSFWSGGPETYNEQF
TRBV12-3/TRBV12-4	TRBJ2-2	many	ASSDRQGEAGELF
TRBV5-6	TRBJ2-4	few	ASRGGVGTAGNIQY
TRBV28	TRBJ2-3	NA	ASSLTDSQDTQY
TRBV10-3	TRBJ2-3	many	AISGDWRGAGGTDTQY
TRBV6-5	TRBJ2-7	few	ASSYQTSYEQY
TRBV7-7	TRBJ1-3	many	ATEGAGGTIY
TRBV13	TRBJ2-5	many	ASSLHGGGLLETQY
TRBV12-3/TRBV12-4	TRBJ2-3	NA	ASSLRQGPSTDTQY